This entry features one T cell receptor beta chain sequence. Its antigen is as yet unknown. This entry is derived from a study of cytomegalovirus exposure and HLA in healthy donors. Findings of the study overall: Excluded were some V segments that proved indistinguishable, including TRBV6-2 and TRBV6-3. When a later analysis was performed, an Asian-associated ancestry cluster reportedly had fewer N-insertions than the roughly 670-donor mean. Follow-up analysis later connected one missense variant in DCLRE1C with trimming of TCR beta V- and J-genes. A later analysis found TCR association rates differed by HLA locus, highest for DRB1 and lowest for HLA-C.

Primers for the PCR totalled 60 Vbeta and 13 Jbeta. Only in-frame clones appear in the TCRdb table, and some are missing; sequencing was by immunoSEQ multiplex PCR. The sample has over 100,000 clones, around three quarters seen once. The CDR3 has 15 amino acids. The V gene's germline CDR1 is MDHEN and CDR2 SYDVKM. Deletions cut 7 bases from V and 2 bases from J, with 15 bases between. The chain recombines TRBV28 with TRBJ1-3; D is perhaps TRBD1 (6 bases). This sequence was found in a young woman in good health and CMV-seropositive. The specimen sequenced was PBMCs. The CDR3 nucleotides read TGTGCCAGCACTTCTCAGGGGAGAGCTGGAAACACCATATATTTT. It yields the protein CASTSQGRAGNTIYF.